Given below is one T cell receptor (beta chain) in context. This entry is derived from a study of blood T cell repertoires in COVID-19. Looking at the study overall: From the United States, Italy and Spain came samples of acute and convalescent COVID-19. PBMCs, B-cell-depleted T cells, or T cells were the source of the cDNA or gDNA that made up the material.

Germline CDR1 and CDR2: WSHSY and SAAADI. Unmatched junction bases numbered 1, after V lost 6 bases and J lost 5 bases. The CDR3 runs 14 residues. Clones were sequenced by immunoSEQ multiplex PCR, and TCRdb holds only the in-frame ones, with some missing. The sample records approximately 120,000 clones, around 86% being singletons. The sequenced sample was peripheral blood. The V call is TRBV10-2, the J call TRBJ2-5; 15 nucleotides agree with TRBD2. The receptor's source is a man in his 60s with acute or convalescent COVID-19. The CDR3 is CASSGTSGRETQYF. The CDR3 nucleotides are TGCGCCAGCAGCGGGACTAGCGGGAGGGAGACCCAGTACTTC.